Detailed here is one T cell receptor beta chain. Its target is not known. The sample comes from a study of blood T cells in healthy people across ages. Notes on the study in general: Donors of long life had a larger count of naive CD4+ cells and greater diversity than aged donors.

Researchers collected about 9.1 milliliters of peripheral blood from every single donor. Whenever a sample was processed, at least 6.5 million PBMCs were isolated. Primed by a sample-barcoded 5' primer and a J-beta primer mix, a second PCR proceeded for roughly 6 to 12 cycles. TCRdb independently ran MiXCR on the 5' RACE reads; one entry per CDR3 protein. This sample has 1.5 million to 2 million distinct CDR3 sequences, with roughly 50% found just once. This CDR3 is 13 amino acids long. CDR1 is DFQATT, CDR2 SNEGSKA, per germline (reference sequence). The germline V and J ends were trimmed by 7 bases and 2 bases, with 14 bases remaining between them.

This TCR was sampled from a middle-aged woman in good health. Sequencing was performed on blood. The chain joins TRBV20-1 to TRBJ1-2, with a weak D call TRBD1 (5 bases). The CDR3 nucleotides are TGCAGTGGACGGGGGGGAAAAAACTATGGCTACACCTTC. It encodes CSGRGGKNYGYTF.